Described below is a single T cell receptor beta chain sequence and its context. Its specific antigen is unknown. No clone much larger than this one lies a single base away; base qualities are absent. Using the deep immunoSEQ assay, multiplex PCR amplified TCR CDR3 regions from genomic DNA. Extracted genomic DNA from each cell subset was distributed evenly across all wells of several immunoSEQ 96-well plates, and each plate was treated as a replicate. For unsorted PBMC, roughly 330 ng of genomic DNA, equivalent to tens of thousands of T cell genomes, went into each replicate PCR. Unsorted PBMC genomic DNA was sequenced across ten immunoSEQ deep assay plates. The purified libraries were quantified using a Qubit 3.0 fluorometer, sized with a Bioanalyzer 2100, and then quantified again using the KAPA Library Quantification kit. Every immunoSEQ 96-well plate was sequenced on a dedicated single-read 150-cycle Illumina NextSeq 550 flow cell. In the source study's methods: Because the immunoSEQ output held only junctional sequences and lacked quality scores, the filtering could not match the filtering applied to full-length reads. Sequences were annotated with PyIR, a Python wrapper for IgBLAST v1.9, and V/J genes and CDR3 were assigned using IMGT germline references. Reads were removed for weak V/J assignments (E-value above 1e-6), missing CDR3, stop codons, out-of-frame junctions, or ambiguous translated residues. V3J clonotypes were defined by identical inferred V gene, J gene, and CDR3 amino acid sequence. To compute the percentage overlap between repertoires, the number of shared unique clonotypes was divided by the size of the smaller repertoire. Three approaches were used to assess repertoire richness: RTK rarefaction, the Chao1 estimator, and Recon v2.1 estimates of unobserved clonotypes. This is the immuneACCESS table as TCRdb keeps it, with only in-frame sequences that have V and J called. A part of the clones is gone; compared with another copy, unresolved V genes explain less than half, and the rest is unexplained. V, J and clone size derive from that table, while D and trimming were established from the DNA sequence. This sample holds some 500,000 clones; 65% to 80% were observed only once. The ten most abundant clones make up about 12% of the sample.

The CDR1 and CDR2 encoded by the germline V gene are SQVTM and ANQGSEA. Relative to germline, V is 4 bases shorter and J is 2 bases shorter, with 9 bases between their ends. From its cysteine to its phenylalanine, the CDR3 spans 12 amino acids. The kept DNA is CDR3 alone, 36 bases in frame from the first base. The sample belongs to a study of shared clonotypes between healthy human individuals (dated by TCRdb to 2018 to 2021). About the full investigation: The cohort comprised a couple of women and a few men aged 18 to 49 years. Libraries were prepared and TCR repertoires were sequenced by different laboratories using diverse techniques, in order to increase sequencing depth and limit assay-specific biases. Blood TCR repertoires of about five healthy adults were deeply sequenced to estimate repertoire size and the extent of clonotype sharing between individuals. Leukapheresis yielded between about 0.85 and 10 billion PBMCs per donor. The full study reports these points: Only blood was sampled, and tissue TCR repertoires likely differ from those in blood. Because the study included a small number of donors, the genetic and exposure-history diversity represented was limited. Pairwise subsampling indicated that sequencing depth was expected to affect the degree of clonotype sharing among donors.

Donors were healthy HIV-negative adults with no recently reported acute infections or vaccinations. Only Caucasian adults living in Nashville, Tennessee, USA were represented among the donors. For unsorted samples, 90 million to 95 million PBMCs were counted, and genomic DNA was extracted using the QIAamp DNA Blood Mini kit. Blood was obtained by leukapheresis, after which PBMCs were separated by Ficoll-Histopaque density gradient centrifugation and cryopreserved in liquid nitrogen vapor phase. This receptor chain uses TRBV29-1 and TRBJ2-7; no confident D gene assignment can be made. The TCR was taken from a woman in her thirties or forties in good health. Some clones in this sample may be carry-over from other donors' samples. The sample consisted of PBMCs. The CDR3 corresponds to CSVGRFAYEQYF. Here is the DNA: TGCAGCGTTGGTAGGTTCGCCTACGAGCAGTACTTC.